This T cell receptor (beta chain) derives from a study of low-dose radiotherapy and immunotherapy resistance in tumors. Study-wide context: Treatment of Cohort 2 consisted of 1 Gy per fraction every two weeks, amounting to 13 Gy over 26 weeks. On an every-two-weeks schedule, patients received intravenous nivolumab 240 mg, along with ipilimumab 1 mg/kg every six weeks.

This clonotype showed up many times. Stated time point: before trial treatment. Donors, who were enrolled in a single-arm phase I dose-escalation trial, received nivolumab, ipilimumab, aspirin, low-dose cyclophosphamide and low-dose radiotherapy. The CDR3 contains 16 residues. Per the germline V gene, CDR1 is DFQATT and CDR2 is SNEGSKA (reference sequence). The ends were cut back, 0 bases at V and 0 bases at J, with 12 bases in the middle. TRAV- and TRBV-specific primers primed first-strand cDNA, covering alpha and beta chains. PCR amplification of the TCRs was performed with Phusion for approximately 20 PCR cycles, and it relied on a constant-region primer together with a V-primer adapter. Using its own MiXCR run on the reads, TCRdb lists one record per CDR3 protein. This table holds more than 85,000 distinct CDR3 sequences, more than 8.5% found once.

This clonotype was obtained from a male donor with prostate cancer. The V and J genes are TRBV20-1 and TRBJ1-5; D uncertain. The input for sequencing was PBMCs, taken before treatment. The CDR3 protein is CSARDNPLNSNQPQHF. Here the CDR3 DNA reads TGCAGTGCTAGAGATAATCCACTGAATAGCAATCAGCCCCAGCATTTT.